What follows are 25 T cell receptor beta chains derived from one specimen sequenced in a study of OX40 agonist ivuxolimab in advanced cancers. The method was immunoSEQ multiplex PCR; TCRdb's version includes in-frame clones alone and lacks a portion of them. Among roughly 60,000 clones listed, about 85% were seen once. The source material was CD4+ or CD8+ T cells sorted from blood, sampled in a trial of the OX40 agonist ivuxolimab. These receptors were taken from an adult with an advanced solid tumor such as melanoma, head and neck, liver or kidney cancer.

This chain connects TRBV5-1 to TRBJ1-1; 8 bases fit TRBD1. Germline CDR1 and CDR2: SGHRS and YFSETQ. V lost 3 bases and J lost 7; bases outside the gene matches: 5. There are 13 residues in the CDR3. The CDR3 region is CASSSAGGNEAFF. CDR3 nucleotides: TGCGCCAGCAGCTCCGCAGGGGGCAATGAAGCTTTCTTT.

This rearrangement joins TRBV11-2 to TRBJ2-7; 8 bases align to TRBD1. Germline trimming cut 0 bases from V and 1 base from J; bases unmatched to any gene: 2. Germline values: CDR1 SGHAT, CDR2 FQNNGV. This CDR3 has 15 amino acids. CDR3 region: CASSLEGQGSYEQYF. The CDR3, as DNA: TGTGCCAGCAGCTTAGAAGGACAGGGTTCCTACGAGCAGTACTTC.

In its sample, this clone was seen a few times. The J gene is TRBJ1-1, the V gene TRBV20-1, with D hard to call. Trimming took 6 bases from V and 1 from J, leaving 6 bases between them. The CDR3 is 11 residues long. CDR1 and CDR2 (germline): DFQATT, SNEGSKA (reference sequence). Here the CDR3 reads CSATRNTEAFF. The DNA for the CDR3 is TGCAGTGCCACAAGGAACACTGAAGCTTTCTTT.

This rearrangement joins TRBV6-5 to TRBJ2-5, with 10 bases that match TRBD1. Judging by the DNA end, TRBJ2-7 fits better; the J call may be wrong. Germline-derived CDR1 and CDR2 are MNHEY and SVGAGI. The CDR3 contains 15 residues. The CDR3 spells CASRFTGTGVYEQYF. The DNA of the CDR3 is TGTGCCAGCAGATTCACCGGGACAGGGGTATACGAGCAGTACTTC.

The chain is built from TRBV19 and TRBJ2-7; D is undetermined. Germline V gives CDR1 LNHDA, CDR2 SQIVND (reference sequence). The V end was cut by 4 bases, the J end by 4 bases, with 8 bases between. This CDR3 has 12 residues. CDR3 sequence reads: CASSSTSYEQYF. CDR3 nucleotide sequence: TGTGCCAGTAGTAGCACATCATACGAGCAGTACTTC. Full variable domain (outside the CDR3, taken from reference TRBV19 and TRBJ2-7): DGGITQSPKYLFRKEGQNVTLSCEQNLNHDAMYWYRQDPGQGLRLIYYSQIVNDFQKGDIAEGYSVSREKKESFPLTVTSAQKNPTAFYLCASSSTSYEQYFGPGTRLTVT.

CDR3 in DNA: TGTGCCAGCTCACCGAGGGGGGCGTCGGACAATGAGCAGTTCTTC. Encoded protein: CASSPRGASDNEQFF. The chain employs TRBV18 and TRBJ2-1; D may correspond to TRBD1 or TRBD2 (6 bases each). V lost 3 bases to trimming and J lost 5 bases, with 14 bases between them. The CDR3 covers 15 residues. The germline V gene has CDR1 KGHSH and CDR2 LQKENI.

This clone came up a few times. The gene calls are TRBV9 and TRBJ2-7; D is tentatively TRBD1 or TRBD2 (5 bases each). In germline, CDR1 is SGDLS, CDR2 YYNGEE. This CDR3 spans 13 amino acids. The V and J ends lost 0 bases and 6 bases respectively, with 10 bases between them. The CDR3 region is CASSVESGTEQYF. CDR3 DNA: TGTGCCAGCAGCGTAGAGTCGGGGACCGAGCAGTACTTC. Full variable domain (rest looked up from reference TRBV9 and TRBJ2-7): DSGVTQTPKHLITATGQRVTLRCSPRSGDLSVYWYQQSLDQGLQFLIQYYNGEERAKGNILERFSAQQFPDLHSELNLSSLELGDSALYFCASSVESGTEQYFGPGTRLTVT.

The CDR3 loop reads CASSERETQYF. The CDR3 bases are TGTGCCAGCAGTGAGAGAGAGACCCAGTACTTC. This chain uses TRBV27 with TRBJ2-5; D ambiguous. CDR1 is MNHEY and CDR2 is SMNVEV in the germline V gene (reference sequence). V lost 5 bases and J lost 4, with 5 bases in between. The CDR3 extends over 11 amino acids.

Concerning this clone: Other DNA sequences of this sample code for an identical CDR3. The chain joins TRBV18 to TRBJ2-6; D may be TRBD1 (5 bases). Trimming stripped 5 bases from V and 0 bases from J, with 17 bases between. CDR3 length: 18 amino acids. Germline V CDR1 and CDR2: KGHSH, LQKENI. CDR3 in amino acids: CASSASGSQISGANVLTF. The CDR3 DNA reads TGTGCCAGCTCAGCGTCAGGGTCCCAAATCTCTGGGGCCAACGTCCTGACTTTC. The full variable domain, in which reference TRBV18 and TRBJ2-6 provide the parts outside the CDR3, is NAGVMQNPRHLVRRRGQEARLRCSPMKGHSHVYWYRQLPEEGLKFMVYLQKENIIDESGMPKERFSAEFPKEGPSILRIQQVVRGDSAAYFCASSASGSQISGANVLTFGAGSRLTVL.

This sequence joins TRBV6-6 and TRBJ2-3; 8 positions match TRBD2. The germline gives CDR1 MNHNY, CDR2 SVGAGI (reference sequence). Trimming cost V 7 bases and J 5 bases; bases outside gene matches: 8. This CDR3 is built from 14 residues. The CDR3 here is CASTLGLVQDTQYF. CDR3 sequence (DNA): TGTGCCAGCACCCTGGGACTAGTCCAAGATACGCAGTATTTT.

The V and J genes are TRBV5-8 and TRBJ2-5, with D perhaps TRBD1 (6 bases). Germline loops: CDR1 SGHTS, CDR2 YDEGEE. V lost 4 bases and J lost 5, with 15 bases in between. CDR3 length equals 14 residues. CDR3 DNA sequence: TGTGCCAGCAGCGCGAACAGGGTTCGGGAGACCCAGTACTTC. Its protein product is CASSANRVRETQYF.

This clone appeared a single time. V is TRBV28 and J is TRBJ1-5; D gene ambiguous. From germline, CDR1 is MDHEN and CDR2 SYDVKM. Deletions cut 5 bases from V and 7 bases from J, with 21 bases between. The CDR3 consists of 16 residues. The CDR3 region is CASSRPYRGKRQPQHF. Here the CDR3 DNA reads TGTGCCAGCAGTAGGCCCTACCGGGGTAAGAGGCAGCCCCAGCATTTT.

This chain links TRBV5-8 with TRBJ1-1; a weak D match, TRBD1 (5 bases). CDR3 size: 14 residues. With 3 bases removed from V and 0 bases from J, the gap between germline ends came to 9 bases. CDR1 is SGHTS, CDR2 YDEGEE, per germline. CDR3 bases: TGTGCCAGCAGCTCAGGGACTTTGAACACTGAAGCTTTCTTT. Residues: CASSSGTLNTEAFF.

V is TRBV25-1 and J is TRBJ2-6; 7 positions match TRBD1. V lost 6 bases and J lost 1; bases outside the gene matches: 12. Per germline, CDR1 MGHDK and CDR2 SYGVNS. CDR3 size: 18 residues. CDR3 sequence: CASSPIGRDSSGANVLTF. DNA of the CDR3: TGTGCCAGCAGCCCAATCGGTAGGGACAGTTCTGGGGCCAACGTCCTGACTTTC.

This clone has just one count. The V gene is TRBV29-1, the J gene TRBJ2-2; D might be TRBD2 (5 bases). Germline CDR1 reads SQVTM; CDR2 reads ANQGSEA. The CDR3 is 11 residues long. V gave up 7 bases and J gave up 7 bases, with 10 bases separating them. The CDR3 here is CSASRDGELFF. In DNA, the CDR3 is TGCAGCGCCTCTCGGGACGGGGAGCTGTTTTTT.

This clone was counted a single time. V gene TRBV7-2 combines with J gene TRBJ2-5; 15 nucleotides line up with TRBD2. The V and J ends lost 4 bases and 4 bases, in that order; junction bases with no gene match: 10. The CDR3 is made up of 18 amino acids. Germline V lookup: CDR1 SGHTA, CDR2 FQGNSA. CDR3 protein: CASSYGTSGRRLGETQYF. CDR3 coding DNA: TGTGCCAGCAGCTATGGGACTAGCGGGAGGAGATTGGGAGAGACCCAGTACTTC.

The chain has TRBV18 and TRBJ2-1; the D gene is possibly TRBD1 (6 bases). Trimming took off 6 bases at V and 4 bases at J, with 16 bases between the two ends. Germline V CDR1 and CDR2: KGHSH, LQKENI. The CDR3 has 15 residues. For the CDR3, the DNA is TGTGCCAGCTCCCGTTCAGGACAGCCTTACAATGAGCAGTTCTTC. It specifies CASSRSGQPYNEQFF.

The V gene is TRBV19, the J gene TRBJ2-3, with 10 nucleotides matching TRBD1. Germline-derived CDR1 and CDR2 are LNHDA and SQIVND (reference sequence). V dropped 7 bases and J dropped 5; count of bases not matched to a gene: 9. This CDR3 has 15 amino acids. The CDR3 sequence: CASIPSGQGEDTQYF. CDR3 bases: TGTGCCAGTATCCCGAGTGGACAGGGGGAAGATACGCAGTATTTT. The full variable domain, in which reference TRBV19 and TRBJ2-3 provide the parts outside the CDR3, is DGGITQSPKYLFRKEGQNVTLSCEQNLNHDAMYWYRQDPGQGLRLIYYSQIVNDFQKGDIAEGYSVSREKKESFPLTVTSAQKNPTAFYLCASIPSGQGEDTQYFGPGTRLTVL.

The DNA of the CDR3 is TGTGCCAGCAGCTTGGATAGCGGTCCCACCGGGGAGCTGTTTTTT. Translation: CASSLDSGPTGELFF. This sequence joins TRBV11-2 and TRBJ2-2; D might be TRBD2 (6 bases). V was pared by 3 bases and J by 4 bases, with 12 bases between. The CDR3 contains 15 residues. Germline assignment: CDR1 SGHAT and CDR2 FQNNGV.

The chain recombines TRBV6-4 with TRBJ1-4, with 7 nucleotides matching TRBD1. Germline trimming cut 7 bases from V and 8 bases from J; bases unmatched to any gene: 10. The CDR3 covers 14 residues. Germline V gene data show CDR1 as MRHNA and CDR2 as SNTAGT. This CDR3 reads CASTPDRAGEKLFF. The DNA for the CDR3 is TGTGCCAGCACCCCCGACAGGGCGGGGGAAAAACTGTTTTTT.

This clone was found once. The CDR3 nucleotides are TGTGCCAGCAGCTCGCCGGGACTAGGCTACGAGCAGTACTTC. This gives the protein CASSSPGLGYEQYF. The chain is built from TRBV7-9 and TRBJ2-7; 8 nucleotides line up with TRBD2. The CDR3 is 14 amino acids. V dropped 4 bases and J dropped 3; count of bases not matched to a gene: 5. CDR1 is SEHNR and CDR2 is FQNEAQ in the germline V gene (reference sequence).

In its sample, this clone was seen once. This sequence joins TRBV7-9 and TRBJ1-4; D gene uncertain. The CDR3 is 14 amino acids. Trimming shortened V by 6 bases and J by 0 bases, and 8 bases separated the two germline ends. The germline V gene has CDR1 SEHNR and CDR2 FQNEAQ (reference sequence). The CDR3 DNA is TGTGCCAGCAGGAGGGCCCCAACTAATGAAAAACTGTTTTTT. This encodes CASRRAPTNEKLFF.

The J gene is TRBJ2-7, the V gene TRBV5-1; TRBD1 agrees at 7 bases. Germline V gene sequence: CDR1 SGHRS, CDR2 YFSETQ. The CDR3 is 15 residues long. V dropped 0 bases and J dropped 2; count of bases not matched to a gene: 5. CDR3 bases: TGCGCCAGCAGCTTGGCCCCGGGACAGACCTACGAGCAGTACTTC. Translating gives CASSLAPGQTYEQYF. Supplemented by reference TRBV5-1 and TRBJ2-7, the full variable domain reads KAGVTQTPRYLIKTRGQQVTLSCSPISGHRSVSWYQQTPGQGLQFLFEYFSETQRNKGNFPGRFSGRQFSNSRSEMNVSTLELGDSALYLCASSLAPGQTYEQYFGPGTRLTVT.

CDR3 protein: CASSYEGTPPGELFF. DNA of the CDR3: TGTGCCAGCAGTTACGAGGGGACACCCCCCGGGGAGCTGTTTTTT. The rearrangement joins TRBV6-6 to TRBJ2-2; TRBD1 is a possible D gene (6 bases). CDR3 length: 15 residues. V was clipped by 2 bases and J by 6 bases, with 13 bases between them. Germline CDR1 and CDR2: MNHNY and SVGAGI (reference sequence).

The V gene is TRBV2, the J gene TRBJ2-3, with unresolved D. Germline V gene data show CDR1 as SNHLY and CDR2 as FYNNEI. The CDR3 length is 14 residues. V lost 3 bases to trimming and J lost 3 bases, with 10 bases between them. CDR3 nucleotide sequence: TGTGCCAGCAGTGAGACTTTCGGGACAGATACGCAGTATTTT. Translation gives CASSETFGTDTQYF.